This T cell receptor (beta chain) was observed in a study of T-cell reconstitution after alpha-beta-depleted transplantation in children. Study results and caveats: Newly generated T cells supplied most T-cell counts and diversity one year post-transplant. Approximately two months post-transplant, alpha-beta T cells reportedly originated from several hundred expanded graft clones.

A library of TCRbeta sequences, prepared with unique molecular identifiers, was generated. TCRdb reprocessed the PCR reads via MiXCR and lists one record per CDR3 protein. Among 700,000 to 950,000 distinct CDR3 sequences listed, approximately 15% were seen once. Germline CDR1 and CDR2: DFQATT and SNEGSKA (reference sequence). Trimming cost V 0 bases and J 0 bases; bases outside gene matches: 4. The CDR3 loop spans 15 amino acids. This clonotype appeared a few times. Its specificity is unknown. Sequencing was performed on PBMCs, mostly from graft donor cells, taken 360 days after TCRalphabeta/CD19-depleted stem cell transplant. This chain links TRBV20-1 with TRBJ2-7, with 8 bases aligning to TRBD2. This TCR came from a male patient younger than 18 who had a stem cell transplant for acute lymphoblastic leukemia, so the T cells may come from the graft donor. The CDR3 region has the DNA TGCAGTGCTAGAGATTCAGCGGGGGTCTCCTACGAGCAGTACTTC. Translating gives CSARDSAGVSYEQYF.